This T cell receptor (beta chain) was sequenced for a study of blood T cells in healthy people across ages. About the research overall: Researchers report that template switching captured about one barcoded beta molecule per two T cells.

Primed by a sample-barcoded 5' primer and a J-beta primer mix, a second PCR proceeded for roughly 6 to 12 cycles. TCRdb reprocessed the 5' RACE reads via MiXCR and lists one record per CDR3 protein. The sample shows approximately 350,000 distinct CDR3 sequences, 52% of them seen only once. Study-wide results and caveats: The study found more naive CD4+ cells and higher diversity in long-lived than aged donors. Strong correlation linked observed beta diversity and percent naive T cells.

This clonotype was detected many times. Antigen specificity is unknown. The CDR3 is made up of 14 amino acids. J lost 4 bases, V lost 3 bases, and 6 bases had no gene match. Per the germline V gene, CDR1 is SGHKS and CDR2 is YYEKEE (reference sequence). The specimen sequenced was blood. This receptor was obtained from a man between 60 and 70 years old in good health. The chain is built from TRBV5-5 and TRBJ2-7; 8 nucleotides line up with TRBD1. The CDR3 is CASSSTGVVYEQYF. DNA for the CDR3: TGTGCCAGCAGCTCGACAGGGGTGGTTTACGAGCAGTACTTC.